The sequence of this T cell receptor (beta chain) was determined in a study of blood T cell repertoires in COVID-19. Study background: Specimens from acute and convalescent COVID-19 originated in the United States, Italy and Spain. In each case, the material was cDNA or gDNA derived from T cells, B-cell-depleted T cells, or PBMCs.

The germline CDR1 and CDR2 sequences are MNHEY and SMNVEV (reference sequence). CDR3 length: 13 residues. Unmatched junction bases numbered 7, after V lost 5 bases and J lost 8 bases. Only one count was recorded for this clone. Original processing notes: Nucleated cell counts were estimated from reference gene primer amplification. Measured with immunoSEQ multiplex PCR; TCRdb has only the in-frame clones, and not every one. The V and J calls and clone size come from that table; D and trimming were worked out from the DNA. Here the sample spans about 340,000 clones, about 89% being singletons. Seattle patient enrollment occurred during active infection, with longitudinal follow-up thereafter.

The source of this sequence is a woman aged 45-59 years with COVID-19, enrolled during active disease. Sequencing was carried out using peripheral blood. The chain recombines TRBV27 with TRBJ2-7; 9 nucleotides match TRBD2. CDR3 residues: CASSPSGALKQYF. DNA for the CDR3: TGTGCCAGCAGTCCTAGCGGGGCCTTGAAGCAGTACTTC.